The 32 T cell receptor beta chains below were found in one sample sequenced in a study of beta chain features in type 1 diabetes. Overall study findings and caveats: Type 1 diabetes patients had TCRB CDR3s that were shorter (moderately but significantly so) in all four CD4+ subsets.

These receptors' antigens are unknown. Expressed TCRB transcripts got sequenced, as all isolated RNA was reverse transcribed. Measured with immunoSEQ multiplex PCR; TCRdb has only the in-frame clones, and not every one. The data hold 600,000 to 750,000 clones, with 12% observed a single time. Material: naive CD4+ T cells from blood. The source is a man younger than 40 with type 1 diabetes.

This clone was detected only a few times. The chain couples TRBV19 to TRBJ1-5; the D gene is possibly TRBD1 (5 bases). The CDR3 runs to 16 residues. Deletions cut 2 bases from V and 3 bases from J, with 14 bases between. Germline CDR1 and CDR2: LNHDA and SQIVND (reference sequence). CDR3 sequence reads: CASSIQGARNNQPQHF. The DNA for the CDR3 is TGTGCCAGTAGTATACAGGGAGCTCGGAACAATCAGCCCCAGCATTTT.

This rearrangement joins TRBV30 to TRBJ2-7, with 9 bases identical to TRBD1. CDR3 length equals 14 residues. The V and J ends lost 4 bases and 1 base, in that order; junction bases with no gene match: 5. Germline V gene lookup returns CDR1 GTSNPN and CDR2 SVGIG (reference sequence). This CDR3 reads CAWTSGTGSYEQYF. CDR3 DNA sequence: TGTGCCTGGACTTCCGGGACAGGGTCCTACGAGCAGTACTTC.

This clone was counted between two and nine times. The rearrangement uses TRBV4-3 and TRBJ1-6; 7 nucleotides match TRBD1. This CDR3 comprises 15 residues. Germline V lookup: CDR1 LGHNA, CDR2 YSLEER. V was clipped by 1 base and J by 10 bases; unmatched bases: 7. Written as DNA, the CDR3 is TGCGCCAGCAGCCAAGTTACAGGGGTCGGGTCACCCCTCCACTTT. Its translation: CASSQVTGVGSPLHF.

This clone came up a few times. The CDR3 region is CSVESPTGVNTGELFF. CDR3 in DNA: TGCAGCGTTGAATCCCCGACAGGGGTGAACACCGGGGAGCTGTTTTTT. The chain is built from TRBV29-1 and TRBJ2-2, with 8 bases identical to TRBD1. The CDR3 is 16 residues long. Germline CDR1 SQVTM, CDR2 ANQGSEA. V shed 2 bases, J shed 1 base, and the junction held 6 bases outside the gene matches.

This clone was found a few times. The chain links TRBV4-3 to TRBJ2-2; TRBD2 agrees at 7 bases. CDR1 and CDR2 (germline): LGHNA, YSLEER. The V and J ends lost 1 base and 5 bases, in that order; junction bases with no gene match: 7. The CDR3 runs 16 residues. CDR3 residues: CASSQGLLGGTGELFF. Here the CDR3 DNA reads TGCGCCAGCAGCCAAGGGTTACTGGGAGGGACCGGGGAGCTGTTTTTT.

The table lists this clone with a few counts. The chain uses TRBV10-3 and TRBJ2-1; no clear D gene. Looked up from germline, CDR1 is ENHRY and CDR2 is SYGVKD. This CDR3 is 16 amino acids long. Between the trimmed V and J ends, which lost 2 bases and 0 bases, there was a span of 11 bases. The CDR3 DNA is TGTGCCATCAGTGAGCGCGGTGGTAGCTCCTACAATGAGCAGTTCTTC. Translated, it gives CAISERGGSSYNEQFF.

CDR3 loop: CASRQGPYEQYF. DNA of the CDR3: TGTGCCAGCAGGCAGGGCCCCTACGAGCAGTACTTC. This chain links TRBV6-5 with TRBJ2-7, with D tentatively TRBD1 (5 bases). V gave up 6 bases and J gave up 2 bases, with 8 bases separating them. There are 12 residues in the CDR3. Per the germline V gene, CDR1 is MNHEY and CDR2 is SVGAGI.

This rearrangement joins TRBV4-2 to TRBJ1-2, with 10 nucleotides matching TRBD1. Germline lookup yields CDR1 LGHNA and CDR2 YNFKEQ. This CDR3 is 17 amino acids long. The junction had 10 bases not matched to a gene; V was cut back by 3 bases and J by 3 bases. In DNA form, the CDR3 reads TGTGCCAGCAGCCATCCTACCGGGACAGGGGACGACTATGGCTACACCTTC. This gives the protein CASSHPTGTGDDYGYTF.

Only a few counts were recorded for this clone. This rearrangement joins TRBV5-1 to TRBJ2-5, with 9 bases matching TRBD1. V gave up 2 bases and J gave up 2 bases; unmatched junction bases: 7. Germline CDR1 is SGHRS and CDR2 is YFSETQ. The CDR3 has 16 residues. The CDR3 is CASSLGGDRVQETQYF. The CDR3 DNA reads TGCGCCAGCAGCTTAGGCGGGGACAGGGTTCAAGAGACCCAGTACTTC.

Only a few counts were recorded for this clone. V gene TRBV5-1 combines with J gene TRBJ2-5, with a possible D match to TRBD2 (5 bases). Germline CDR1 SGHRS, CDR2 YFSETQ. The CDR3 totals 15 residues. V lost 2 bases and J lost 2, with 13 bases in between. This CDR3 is CASSLGGLRQETQYF. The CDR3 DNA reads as TGCGCCAGCAGCTTAGGAGGTCTTCGGCAAGAGACCCAGTACTTC.

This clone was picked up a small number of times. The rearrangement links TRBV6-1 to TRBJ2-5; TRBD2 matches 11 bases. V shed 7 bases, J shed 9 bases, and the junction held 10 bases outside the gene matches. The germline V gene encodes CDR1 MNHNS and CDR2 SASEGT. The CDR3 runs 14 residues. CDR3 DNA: TGTGCCAGCAACCCTAGCGGGGGGTGGGAGGCCCAGTACTTC. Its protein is CASNPSGGWEAQYF.

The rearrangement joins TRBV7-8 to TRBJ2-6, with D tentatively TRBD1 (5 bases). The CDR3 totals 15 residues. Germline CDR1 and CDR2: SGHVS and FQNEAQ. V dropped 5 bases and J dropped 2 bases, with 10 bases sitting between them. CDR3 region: CASSPAGTGANVLTF. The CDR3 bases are TGTGCCAGCAGCCCCGCAGGGACTGGGGCCAACGTCCTGACTTTC.

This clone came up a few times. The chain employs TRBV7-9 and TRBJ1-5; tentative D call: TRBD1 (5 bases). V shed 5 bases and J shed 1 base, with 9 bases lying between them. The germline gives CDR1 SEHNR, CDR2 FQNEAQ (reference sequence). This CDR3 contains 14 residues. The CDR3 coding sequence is TGTGCCAGCAGCCCAGGGAGAAGCAATCAGCCCCAGCATTTT. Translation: CASSPGRSNQPQHF.

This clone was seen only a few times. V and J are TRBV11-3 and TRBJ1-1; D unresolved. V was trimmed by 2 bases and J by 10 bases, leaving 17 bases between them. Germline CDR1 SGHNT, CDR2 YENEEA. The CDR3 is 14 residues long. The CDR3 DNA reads TGTGCCAGCAGCTTAAGATCTGGCCCGAAAGGAGCTTTCTTT. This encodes CASSLRSGPKGAFF.

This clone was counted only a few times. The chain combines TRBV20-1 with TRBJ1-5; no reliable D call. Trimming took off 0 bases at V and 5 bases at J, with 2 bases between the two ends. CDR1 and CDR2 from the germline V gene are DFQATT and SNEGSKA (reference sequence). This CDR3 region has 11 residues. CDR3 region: CSAREDQPQHF. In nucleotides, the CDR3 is TGCAGTGCTAGAGAGGATCAGCCCCAGCATTTT.

CDR3 protein: CASSLDQGQYGYTF. The CDR3 DNA follows: TGTGCCAGCAGCTTAGATCAGGGACAGTATGGCTACACCTTC. The V gene is TRBV11-2, the J gene TRBJ1-2; TRBD1 matches at 7 bases. Losses at the gene ends were 0 bases for V and 5 bases for J; bases not matched to a gene: 3. The CDR3 contains 14 residues. Germline CDR1 SGHAT, CDR2 FQNNGV.

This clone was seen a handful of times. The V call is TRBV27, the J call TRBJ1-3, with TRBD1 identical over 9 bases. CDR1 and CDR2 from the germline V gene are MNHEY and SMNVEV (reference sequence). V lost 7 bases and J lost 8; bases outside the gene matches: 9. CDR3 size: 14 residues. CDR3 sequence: CASTGDRAQDTIYF. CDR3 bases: TGTGCCAGCACCGGGGACAGGGCCCAAGACACCATATATTTT.

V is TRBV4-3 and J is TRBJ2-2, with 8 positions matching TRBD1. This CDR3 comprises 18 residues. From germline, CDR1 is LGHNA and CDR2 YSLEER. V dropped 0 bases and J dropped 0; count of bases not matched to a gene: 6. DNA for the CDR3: TGCGCCAGCAGCCAAGAGGACAGGGACGCCGCGAACACCGGGGAGCTGTTTTTT. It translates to CASSQEDRDAANTGELFF.

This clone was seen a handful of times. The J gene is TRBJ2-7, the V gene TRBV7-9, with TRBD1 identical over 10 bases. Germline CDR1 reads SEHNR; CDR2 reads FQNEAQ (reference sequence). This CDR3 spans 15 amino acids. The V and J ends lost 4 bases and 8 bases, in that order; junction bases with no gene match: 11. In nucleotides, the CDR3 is TGTGCCAGCAGCTCGGCCGGGACAGGGGCCCTTCAGCAGTACTTC. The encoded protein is CASSSAGTGALQQYF.

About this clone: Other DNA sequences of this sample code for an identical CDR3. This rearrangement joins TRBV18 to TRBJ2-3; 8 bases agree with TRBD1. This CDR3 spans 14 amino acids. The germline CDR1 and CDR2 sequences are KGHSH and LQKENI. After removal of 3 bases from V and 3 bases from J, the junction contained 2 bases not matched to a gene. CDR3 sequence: CASSPDRVTDTQYF. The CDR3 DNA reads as TGTGCCAGCTCACCGGACAGGGTGACAGATACGCAGTATTTT.

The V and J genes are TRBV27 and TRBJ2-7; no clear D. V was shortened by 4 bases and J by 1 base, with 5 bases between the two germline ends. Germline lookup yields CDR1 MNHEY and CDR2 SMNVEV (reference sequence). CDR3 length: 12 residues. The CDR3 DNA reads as TGTGCCAGCAGTTCAACTTCCTACGAGCAGTACTTC. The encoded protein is CASSSTSYEQYF.

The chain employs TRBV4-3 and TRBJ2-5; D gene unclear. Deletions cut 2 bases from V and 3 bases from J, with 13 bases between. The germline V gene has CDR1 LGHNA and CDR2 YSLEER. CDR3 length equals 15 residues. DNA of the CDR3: TGCGCCAGCAGCCAAACCCACAACGGCGAAGAGACCCAGTACTTC. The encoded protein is CASSQTHNGEETQYF.

The CDR3 sequence is CASSQDQGTYYEQYF. The CDR3 DNA sequence: TGTGCCAGCAGCCAAGATCAAGGCACCTACTACGAGCAGTACTTC. The gene calls are TRBV4-2 and TRBJ2-7; D is ambiguous. V was pared by 0 bases and J by 3 bases, with 12 bases between. The germline V gene has CDR1 LGHNA and CDR2 YNFKEQ. The CDR3 runs 15 residues.

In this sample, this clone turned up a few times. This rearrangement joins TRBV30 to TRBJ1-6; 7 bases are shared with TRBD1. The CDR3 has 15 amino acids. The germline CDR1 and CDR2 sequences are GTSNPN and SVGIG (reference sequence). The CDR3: CAQGVQRDYNSPLHF. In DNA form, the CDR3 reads TGTGCGCAGGGGGTACAGCGGGATTATAATTCACCCCTCCACTTT.

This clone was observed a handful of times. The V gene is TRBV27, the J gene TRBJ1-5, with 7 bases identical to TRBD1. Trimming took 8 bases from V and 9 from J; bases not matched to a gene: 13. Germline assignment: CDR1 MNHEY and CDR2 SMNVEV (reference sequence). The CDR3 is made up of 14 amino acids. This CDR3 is CASALDRTRGPQHF. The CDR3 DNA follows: TGTGCCAGCGCCTTGGACAGGACCCGAGGGCCCCAGCATTTT.

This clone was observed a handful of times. CDR3: CASSHAYEQYF. For the CDR3, the DNA is TGTGCCAGCAGCCATGCCTACGAGCAGTACTTC. This chain joins TRBV14 and TRBJ2-7; D not certain. Germline-derived CDR1 and CDR2 are SGHDN and FVKESK. V lost 3 bases to trimming and J lost 2 bases, with 2 bases between them. This CDR3 is built from 11 residues. Full variable domain (remainder filled in from reference TRBV14 and TRBJ2-7): EAGVTQFPSHSVIEKGQTVTLRCDPISGHDNLYWYRRVMGKEIKFLLHFVKESKQDESGMPNNRFLAERTGGTYSTLKVQPAELEDSGVYFCASSHAYEQYFGPGTRLTVT.

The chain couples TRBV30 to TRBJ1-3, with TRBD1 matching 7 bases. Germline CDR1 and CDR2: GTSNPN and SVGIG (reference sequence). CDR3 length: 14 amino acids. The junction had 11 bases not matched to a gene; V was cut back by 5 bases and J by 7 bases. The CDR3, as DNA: TGTGCCTGGGATGACAGGGTGTCCGTCAACACCATATATTTT. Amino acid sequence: CAWDDRVSVNTIYF.

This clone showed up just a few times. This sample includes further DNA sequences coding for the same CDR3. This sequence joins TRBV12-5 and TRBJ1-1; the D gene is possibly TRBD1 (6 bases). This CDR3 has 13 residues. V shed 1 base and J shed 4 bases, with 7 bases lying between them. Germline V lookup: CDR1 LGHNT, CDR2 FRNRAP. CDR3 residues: CASGLEGGTEAFF. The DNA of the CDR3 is TGTGCTAGTGGTTTGGAAGGGGGCACTGAAGCTTTCTTT. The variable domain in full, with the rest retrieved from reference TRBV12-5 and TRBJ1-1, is DARVTQTPRHKVTEMGQEVTMRCQPILGHNTVFWYRQTMMQGLELLAYFRNRAPLDDSGMPKDRFSAEMPDATLATLKIQPSEPRDSAVYFCASGLEGGTEAFFGQGTRLTVV.

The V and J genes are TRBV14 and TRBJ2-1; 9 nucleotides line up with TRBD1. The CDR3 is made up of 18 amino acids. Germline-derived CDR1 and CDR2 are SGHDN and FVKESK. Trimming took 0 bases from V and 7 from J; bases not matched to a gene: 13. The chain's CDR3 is CASSQEEARYRGRNEQFF. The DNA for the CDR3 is TGTGCCAGCAGCCAAGAGGAGGCAAGATACAGGGGGCGGAATGAGCAGTTCTTC.

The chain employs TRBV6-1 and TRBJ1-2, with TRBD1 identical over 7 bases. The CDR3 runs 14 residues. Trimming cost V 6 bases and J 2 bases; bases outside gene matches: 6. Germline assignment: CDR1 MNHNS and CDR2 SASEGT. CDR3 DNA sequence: TGTGCCAGCAGGACGGGACAGCTGAACTATGGCTACACCTTC. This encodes CASRTGQLNYGYTF.

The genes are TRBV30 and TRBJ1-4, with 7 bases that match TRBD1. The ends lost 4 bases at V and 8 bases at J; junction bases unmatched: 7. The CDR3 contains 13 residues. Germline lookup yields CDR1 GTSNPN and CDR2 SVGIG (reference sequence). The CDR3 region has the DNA TGTGCCTGGAACAGGGGAGGTCGAGAAAAACTGTTTTTT. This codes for CAWNRGGREKLFF.

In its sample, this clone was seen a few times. The CDR3 DNA is TGTGCCTCTGCCGGGGCGAACACAGATACGCAGTATTTT. This encodes CASAGANTDTQYF. This chain connects TRBV28 to TRBJ2-3, with D tentatively TRBD1 or TRBD2 (5 bases each). CDR3 length equals 13 residues. Germline V gene lookup returns CDR1 MDHEN and CDR2 SYDVKM. The ends were cut back, 11 bases at V and 2 bases at J, with 14 bases in the middle. Looking up the rest from reference TRBV28 and TRBJ2-3 gives the full variable domain: DVKVTQSSRYLVKRTGEKVFLECVQDMDHENMFWYRQDPGLGLRLIYFSYDVKMKEKGDIPEGYSVSREKKERFSLILESASTNQTSMYLCASAGANTDTQYFGPGTRLTVL.